Listed below are T cell receptor beta chains from one sample, sequenced in a study of regulatory T cells in long-lasting Graves disease. TCRdb re-analysed the multiplex PCR reads in MiXCR, keeping a single row per CDR3 protein. The sample shows 300,000 to 400,000 distinct CDR3 sequences, around 20% of them seen only once. Sample: peripheral blood mononuclear cells (PBMCs), taken when the disease was refractory, from a patient treated with antithyroid drugs. These receptors all come from a female donor with Graves disease. Each CDR3 is given without its conserved first and last residue. Each record gives: V gene, J gene, CDR3 protein.

TRBV6-5	TRBJ1-1	ASSLLRQGSEAF
TRBV9	TRBJ1-1	ASSVEGWDSSEAF
TRBV20-1	TRBJ1-2	SASGTGVNYGYT
TRBV12-3/TRBV12-4	TRBJ2-3	ADEYDTQY
TRBV7-3	TRBJ1-3	ASSSDRAYSGNTIY
TRBV24-1	TRBJ2-1	AAAGRTTNEQF
TRBV18	TRBJ1-1	ASSPPAGRQEAF
TRBV12-5	TRBJ2-2	ASGLTRGRNGELF
TRBV5-4	TRBJ1-4	ASSLRVGGRVNRNEKLF
TRBV18	TRBJ1-4	ASSPTGVRMANEKLF
TRBV5-1	TRBJ2-3	ASSSTGSGDTQY
TRBV3-1	TRBJ2-7	ASSHTTDRVEQY
TRBV30	TRBJ2-2	AWSADLGGELF
TRBV24-1	TRBJ2-2	ATSEARLVSGPGELF
TRBV7-9	TRBJ1-1	ASSPTGGASNTEAF
TRBV29-1	TRBJ2-1	SVQGRSYNEQF
TRBV6-1	TRBJ2-7	ASSKPLVKLSSYEQY
TRBV30	TRBJ1-1	AWRYIAPEAF
TRBV5-1	TRBJ1-1	ASSLRRSPARNTEAF
TRBV3-1	TRBJ2-2	ASSPTTGRGRTGELF
TRBV11-2	TRBJ1-4	ASSFDQGVGKLF
TRBV28	TRBJ2-1	ASSPRDFLGGSYNEQF
TRBV5-1	TRBJ2-2	ASSFVTDSSNTGELF
TRBV7-8	TRBJ2-7	ASSLGSNSGYEQY
TRBV11-2	TRBJ2-7	ASSLGFEQGLSYEQY
TRBV27	TRBJ1-5	ASSSYGRTNQPQH
TRBV2	TRBJ2-4	ASTLTGNQY
TRBV18	TRBJ2-7	ASSPRGGGRAYEQY
TRBV6-1	TRBJ1-6	ASSEAEGQGNSPLH
TRBV9	TRBJ2-7	ASSVAERDYEQY
TRBV7-2	TRBJ2-5	ASSSYRGETQY
TRBV15	TRBJ1-2	ATSRSSGINYGYT
TRBV18	TRBJ2-5	ASNRVRDQETQY
TRBV29-1	TRBJ1-2	SVATGEYGYT
TRBV11-3	TRBJ2-3	ASSLFRGGASTDTQY
TRBV7-2	TRBJ1-4	ASSLQAGLNEKLF
TRBV18	TRBJ1-2	ASSHGQVGYT
TRBV6-1	TRBJ1-1	ASSTNSSPNTEAF
TRBV19	TRBJ2-7	ASSDARGPSYEQY
TRBV5-1	TRBJ1-6	ASRPDRDEWSPLH
TRBV20-1	TRBJ1-2	SAREGKGAYGYT
TRBV6-5	TRBJ1-5	ASSYGSVTPQH
TRBV6-5	TRBJ1-2	ASSYPSGTSYGYT
TRBV29-1	TRBJ1-6	SVAGDGNSPLH
TRBV28	TRBJ2-2	ASSSYTDTGELF
TRBV7-9	TRBJ2-2	ASSLAGQINPNTGELF
TRBV12-3/TRBV12-4	TRBJ2-1	ASSFGSQVLTSYNEQF
TRBV3-1	TRBJ1-4	ASSHHNSNEKLF
TRBV6-1	TRBJ2-2	ASKQTPNTGELF